The 5 T cell receptor beta chains below come from one sample, sequenced in a study of blood T cell repertoires in COVID-19. Clones were sequenced by immunoSEQ multiplex PCR, and TCRdb holds only the in-frame ones, with some missing. Among fewer than 200,000 clones listed, approximately 87% were seen once. The sample taken for sequencing was peripheral blood. These receptor sequences come from a man aged 65 to 79 with active or convalescent COVID-19.

This rearrangement joins TRBV19 to TRBJ1-5; D ambiguous. The germline CDR1 and CDR2 sequences are LNHDA and SQIVND (reference sequence). There are 13 residues in the CDR3. The V and J ends lost 5 bases and 3 bases respectively, with 8 bases between them. The CDR3, as DNA: TGTGCCAGTAGTTGGGCCCTCAATCAGCCCCAGCATTTT. This codes for CASSWALNQPQHF. Full variable domain (remainder filled in from reference TRBV19 and TRBJ1-5): DGGITQSPKYLFRKEGQNVTLSCEQNLNHDAMYWYRQDPGQGLRLIYYSQIVNDFQKGDIAEGYSVSREKKESFPLTVTSAQKNPTAFYLCASSWALNQPQHFGDGTRLSIL.

The chain is built from TRBV7-2 and TRBJ2-7, with D uncertain. Germline CDR1 is SGHTA and CDR2 is FQGNSA. This CDR3 is built from 14 residues. The V end lost 1 base, the J end lost 0 bases, and 7 bases lay between the germline ends. As DNA, the CDR3 is TGTGCCAGCAGCTTAGGGCATACCTCCTACGAGCAGTACTTC. Protein product: CASSLGHTSYEQYF.

This clone has only a few counts. The genes are TRBV7-9 and TRBJ2-1; a weak D match, TRBD1 (6 bases). CDR3 length: 15 residues. The ends were cut back, 5 bases at V and 8 bases at J, with 19 bases in the middle. Per germline, CDR1 SEHNR and CDR2 FQNEAQ (reference sequence). The CDR3 here is CASSTNRVPRHEQFF. Written as DNA, the CDR3 is TGTGCCAGCAGCACCAACAGGGTCCCTCGCCATGAGCAGTTCTTC.

The chain uses TRBV5-1 and TRBJ2-2; no clear D. The germline V gene has CDR1 SGHRS and CDR2 YFSETQ. This CDR3 is 12 amino acids long. V was cut by 1 base and J by 7 bases, with 5 bases left in between. The chain's CDR3 is CASSLSHGELFF. CDR3 nucleotide sequence: TGCGCCAGCAGCTTGAGCCACGGGGAGCTGTTTTTT.

The chain carries TRBV16 and TRBJ1-3; 7 positions agree with TRBD1. Germline CDR1 KGHSY, CDR2 FQNENV. J gave up 0 bases and V 3 bases, and 2 bases lay outside the gene matches. The CDR3 length is 15 residues. In nucleotides, the CDR3 is TGTGCCAGCAGCCATCCAGGGGGCTCTGGAAACACCATATATTTT. Its protein is CASSHPGGSGNTIYF.